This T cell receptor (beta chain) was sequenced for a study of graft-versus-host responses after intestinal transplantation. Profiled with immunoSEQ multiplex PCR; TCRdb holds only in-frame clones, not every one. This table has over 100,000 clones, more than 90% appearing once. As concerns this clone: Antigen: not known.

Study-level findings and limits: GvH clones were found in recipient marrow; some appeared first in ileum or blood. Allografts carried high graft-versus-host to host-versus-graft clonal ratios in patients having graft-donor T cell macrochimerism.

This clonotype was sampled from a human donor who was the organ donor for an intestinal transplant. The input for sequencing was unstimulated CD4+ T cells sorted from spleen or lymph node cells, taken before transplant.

For the CDR3, the DNA is TGTGCCAGCAGTGGACAGGGAAACACTGAAGCTTTCTTT. Translating gives CASSGQGNTEAFF. The rearrangement links TRBV2 to TRBJ1-1; TRBD1 matches 7 bases. Looked up from germline, CDR1 is SNHLY and CDR2 is FYNNEI. V shed 4 bases, J shed 2 bases, and the junction held 1 base outside the gene matches. This CDR3 spans 13 amino acids.